This T cell receptor beta chain was identified during a study of T-cell reconstitution after alpha-beta-depleted transplantation in children. Study-wide findings and caveats: The study reportedly traced alpha-beta T cells about two months after transplant to several hundred expanded graft clones.

This clonotype was recorded many times. Antigen: not known. Unique molecular identifiers were built into the TCRbeta library. Using its own MiXCR run on the PCR reads, TCRdb lists one record per CDR3 protein. Among 600,000 to 700,000 distinct CDR3 sequences listed, around 13% were seen once. Between the trimmed V and J ends, which lost 5 bases and 3 bases, there was a span of 13 bases. The CDR3 sequence is 13 residues long. CDR1 GTSNPN and CDR2 SVGIG come from the germline V gene (reference sequence). The V and J genes are TRBV30 and TRBJ1-2, with D perhaps TRBD1 (5 bases). This receptor was identified in a girl aged 2-10 years with congenital amegakaryocytic thrombocytopenia, due to receive a stem cell transplant. Sequences were derived from PBMCs, sampled before TCRalphabeta/CD19-depleted stem cell transplant. The CDR3 sequence: CAWQPGRDYGYTF. The CDR3 coding sequence is TGTGCCTGGCAGCCGGGCAGGGACTATGGCTACACCTTC.